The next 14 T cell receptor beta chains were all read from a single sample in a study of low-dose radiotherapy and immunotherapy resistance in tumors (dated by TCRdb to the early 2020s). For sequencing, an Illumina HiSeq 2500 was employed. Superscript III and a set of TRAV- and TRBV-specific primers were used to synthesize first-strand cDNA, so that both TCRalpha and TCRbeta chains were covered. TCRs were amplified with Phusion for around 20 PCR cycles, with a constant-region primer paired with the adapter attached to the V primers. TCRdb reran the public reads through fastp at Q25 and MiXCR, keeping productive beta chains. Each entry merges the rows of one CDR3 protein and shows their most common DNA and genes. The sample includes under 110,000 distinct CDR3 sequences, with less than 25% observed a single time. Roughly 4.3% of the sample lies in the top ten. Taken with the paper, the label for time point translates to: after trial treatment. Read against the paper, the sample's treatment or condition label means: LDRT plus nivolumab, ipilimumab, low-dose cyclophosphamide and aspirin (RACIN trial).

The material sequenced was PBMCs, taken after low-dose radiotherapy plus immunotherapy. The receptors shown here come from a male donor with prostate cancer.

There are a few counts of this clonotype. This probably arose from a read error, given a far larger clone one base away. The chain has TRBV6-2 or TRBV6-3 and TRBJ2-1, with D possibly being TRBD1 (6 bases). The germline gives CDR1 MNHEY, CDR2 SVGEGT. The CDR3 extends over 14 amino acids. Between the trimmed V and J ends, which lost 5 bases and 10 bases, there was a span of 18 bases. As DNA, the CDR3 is TGTGCCAGCAGTGAAGCGGACAGCTCCTACGAGCAGTTCTTC. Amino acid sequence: CASSEADSSYEQFF.

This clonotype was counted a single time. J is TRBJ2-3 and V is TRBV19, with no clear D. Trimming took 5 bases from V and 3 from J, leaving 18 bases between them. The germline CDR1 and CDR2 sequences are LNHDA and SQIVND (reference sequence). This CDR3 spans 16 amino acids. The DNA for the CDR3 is TGTGCCAGTAGTCCCGTACACAGAAGAGCAACAGATACGCAGTATTTT. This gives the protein CASSPVHRRATDTQYF. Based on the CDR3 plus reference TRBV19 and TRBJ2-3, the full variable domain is DGGITQSPKYLFRKEGQNVTLSCEQNLNHDAMYWYRQDPGQGLRLIYYSQIVNDFQKGDIAEGYSVSREKKESFPLTVTSAQKNPTAFYLCASSPVHRRATDTQYFGPGTRLTVL.

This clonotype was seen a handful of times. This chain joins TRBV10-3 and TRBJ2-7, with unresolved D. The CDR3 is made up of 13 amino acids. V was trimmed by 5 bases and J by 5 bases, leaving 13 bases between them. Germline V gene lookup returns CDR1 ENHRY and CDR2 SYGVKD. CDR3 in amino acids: CAISRTVEHEQYF. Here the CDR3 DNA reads TGTGCCATCAGTAGAACGGTGGAACACGAGCAGTACTTC.

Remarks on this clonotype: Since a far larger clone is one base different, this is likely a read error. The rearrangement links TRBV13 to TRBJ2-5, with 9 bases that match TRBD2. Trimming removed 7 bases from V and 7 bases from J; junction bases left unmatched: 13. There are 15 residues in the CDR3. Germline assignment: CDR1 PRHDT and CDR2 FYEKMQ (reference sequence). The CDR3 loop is CASKLSGGLLGTQYF. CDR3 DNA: TGTGCCAGCAAGCTTAGCGGGGGCCTACTGGGGACCCAGTACTTC.

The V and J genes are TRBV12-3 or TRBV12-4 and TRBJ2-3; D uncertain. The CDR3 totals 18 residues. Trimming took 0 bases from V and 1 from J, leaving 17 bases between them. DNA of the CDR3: TGTGCCAGCAGTTTAGCCGTGCGGATGGTGGCGGGCACAGATACGCAGTATTTT. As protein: CASSLAVRMVAGTDTQYF.

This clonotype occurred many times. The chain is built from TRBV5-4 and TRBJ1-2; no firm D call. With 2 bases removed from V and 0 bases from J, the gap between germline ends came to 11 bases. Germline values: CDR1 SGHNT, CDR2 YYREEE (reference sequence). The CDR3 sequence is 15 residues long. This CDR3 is CASSLDQIANYGYTF. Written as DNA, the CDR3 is TGTGCCAGCAGCTTAGACCAAATAGCTAACTATGGCTACACCTTC.

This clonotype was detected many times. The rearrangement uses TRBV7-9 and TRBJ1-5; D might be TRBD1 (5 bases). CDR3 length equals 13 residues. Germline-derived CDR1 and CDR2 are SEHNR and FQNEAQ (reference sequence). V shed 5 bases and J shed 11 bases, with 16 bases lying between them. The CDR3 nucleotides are TGTGCCAGCAGCGCCACTTTGGGGGGGTCCCAGCATTTT. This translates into CASSATLGGSQHF.

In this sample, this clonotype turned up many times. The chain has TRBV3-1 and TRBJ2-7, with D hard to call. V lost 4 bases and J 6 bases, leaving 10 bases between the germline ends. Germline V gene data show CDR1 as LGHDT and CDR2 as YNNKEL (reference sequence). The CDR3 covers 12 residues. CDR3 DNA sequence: TGTGCCAGCAGCCTATGGGTGGGCGAGCAGTACTTC. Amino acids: CASSLWVGEQYF.

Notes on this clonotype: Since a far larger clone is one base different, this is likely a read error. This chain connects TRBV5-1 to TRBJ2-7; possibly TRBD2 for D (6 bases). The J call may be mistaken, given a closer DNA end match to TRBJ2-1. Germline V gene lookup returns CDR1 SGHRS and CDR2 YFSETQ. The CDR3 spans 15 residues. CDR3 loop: CASSWAWGRRNEQFF. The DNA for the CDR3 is TGCGCCAGCAGCTGGGCTTGGGGGAGGCGCAATGAGCAGTTCTTC.

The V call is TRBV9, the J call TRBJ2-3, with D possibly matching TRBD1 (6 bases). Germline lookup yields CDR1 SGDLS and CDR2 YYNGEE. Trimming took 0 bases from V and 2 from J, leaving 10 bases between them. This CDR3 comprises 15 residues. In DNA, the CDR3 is TGTGCCAGCAGCGTAGCCGGACAGCTCACAGATACGCAGTATTTT. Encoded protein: CASSVAGQLTDTQYF.

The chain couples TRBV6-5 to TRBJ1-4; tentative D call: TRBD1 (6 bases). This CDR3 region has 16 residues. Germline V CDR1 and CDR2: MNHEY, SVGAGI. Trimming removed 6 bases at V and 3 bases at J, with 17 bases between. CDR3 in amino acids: CASSLREGGPNEKLFF. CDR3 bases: TGTGCCAGCAGCCTCCGGGAAGGGGGACCTAATGAAAAACTGTTTTTT.

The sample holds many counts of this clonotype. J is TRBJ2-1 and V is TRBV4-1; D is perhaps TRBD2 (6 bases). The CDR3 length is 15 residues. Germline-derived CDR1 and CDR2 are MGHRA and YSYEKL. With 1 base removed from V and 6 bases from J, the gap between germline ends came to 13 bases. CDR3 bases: TGCGCCAGCAGCCAAGCAGGGACTCGACCCAATGAGCAGTTCTTC. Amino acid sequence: CASSQAGTRPNEQFF.

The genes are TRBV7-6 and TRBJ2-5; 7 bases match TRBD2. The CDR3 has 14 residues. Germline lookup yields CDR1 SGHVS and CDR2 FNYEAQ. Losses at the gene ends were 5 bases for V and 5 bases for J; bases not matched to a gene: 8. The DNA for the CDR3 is TGTGCCAGCAGCACGCGCAGCGGGACGGAGACCCAGTACTTC. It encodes CASSTRSGTETQYF. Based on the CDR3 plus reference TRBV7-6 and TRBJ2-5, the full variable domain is GAGVSQSPRYKVTKRGQDVALRCDPISGHVSLYWYRQALGQGPEFLTYFNYEAQQDKSGLPNDRFSAERPEGSISTLTIQRTEQRDSAMYRCASSTRSGTETQYFGPGTRLLVL.

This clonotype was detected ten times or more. The CDR3 DNA is TGCAGTGCTAGGGACGTTGGGTACTATGGCTACACCTTC. It translates to CSARDVGYYGYTF. The chain combines TRBV20-1 with TRBJ1-2, with D uncertain. Germline assignment: CDR1 DFQATT and CDR2 SNEGSKA (reference sequence). This CDR3 region has 13 residues. V shed 3 bases and J shed 3 bases, with 11 bases lying between them.